These T cell receptor beta chains were read from a single sample in a study of cytomegalovirus exposure and HLA in healthy donors. Method: immunoSEQ multiplex PCR; TCRdb's copy keeps in-frame clones and lacks some. Among around 210,000 clones listed, over 75% were seen once. Sequences were obtained from PBMCs. The receptor set was obtained from a boy under 18 in good health and CMV-seronegative. Both conserved end residues are part of each CDR3. Each record gives: J gene, clone size, D gene, V gene, CDR3 DNA, CDR3 protein. A D gene is named only where the DNA matches it firmly. Clone size is given for some rows only: seen once, a few or many times, or a class if the clone is expanded.

TRBJ1-5,NA,NA,TRBV7-8,TGTGCCAGCAGCTTACGGACAGTACTAAGTAGCAATCAGCCCCAGCATTTT,CASSLRTVLSSNQPQHF
TRBJ1-2,NA,NA,TRBV6-1,TGTGCCAGCACCGGTAACTATGGCTACACCTTC,CASTGNYGYTF
TRBJ1-2,NA,TRBD1,TRBV7-9,TGTGCCAGCAGCTTAGCGGGGACAGGGCTAAGTGGTAACTATGGCTACACCTTC,CASSLAGTGLSGNYGYTF
TRBJ1-2,NA,NA,TRBV5-1,TGCGCCAGCAGCTTGTCCCTTAACTATGGCTACACCTTC,CASSLSLNYGYTF
TRBJ1-5,few,NA,TRBV5-1,TGCGCCAGCAGCTTGGCAGGGGTAGGGCAGCCCCAGCATTTT,CASSLAGVGQPQHF
TRBJ1-2,once,NA,TRBV2,TGTGCCAGCGGCAGGGGTTCCCCTTATGGCTACACCTTC,CASGRGSPYGYTF
TRBJ1-4,NA,NA,TRBV7-9,TGTGCCAGCAGCTTAGTTCGACAGGTGAATGAAAAACTGTTTTTT,CASSLVRQVNEKLFF
TRBJ1-1,NA,NA,TRBV4-1,TGCGCCAGCAGCCAAGTTTTAAAGGGGAGGCGGACTGAAGCTTTCTTT,CASSQVLKGRRTEAFF
TRBJ2-7,few,TRBD2,TRBV6-1,TGTGCCAGCACTCAGAGAGCGGGGGGCCGGGAGCAGTACTTC,CASTQRAGGREQYF
TRBJ1-5,NA,TRBD1,TRBV18,TGTGCCAGCTCCCCTCTAGGACAGGGAGCTTCGCAGCCCCAGCATTTT,CASSPLGQGASQPQHF
TRBJ1-1,NA,NA,TRBV15,TGTGCCACCAGCAGAGATCCCTCGGCGGAAATGAACACTGAAGCTTTCTTT,CATSRDPSAEMNTEAFF
TRBJ2-2,NA,NA,TRBV30,TGTGCCTGGGACTTAACTAGATCGGGGACCGGGGAGCTGTTTTTT,CAWDLTRSGTGELFF
TRBJ2-7,NA,NA,TRBV5-1,TGCGCCAGCAGCTCTAACGACAGGCACGAGCAGTACTTC,CASSSNDRHEQYF
TRBJ2-7,NA,NA,TRBV6-6,TGTGCCAGCAGTTACGGAGGACTTTCGAGCTCCTACGAGCAGTACTTC,CASSYGGLSSSYEQYF